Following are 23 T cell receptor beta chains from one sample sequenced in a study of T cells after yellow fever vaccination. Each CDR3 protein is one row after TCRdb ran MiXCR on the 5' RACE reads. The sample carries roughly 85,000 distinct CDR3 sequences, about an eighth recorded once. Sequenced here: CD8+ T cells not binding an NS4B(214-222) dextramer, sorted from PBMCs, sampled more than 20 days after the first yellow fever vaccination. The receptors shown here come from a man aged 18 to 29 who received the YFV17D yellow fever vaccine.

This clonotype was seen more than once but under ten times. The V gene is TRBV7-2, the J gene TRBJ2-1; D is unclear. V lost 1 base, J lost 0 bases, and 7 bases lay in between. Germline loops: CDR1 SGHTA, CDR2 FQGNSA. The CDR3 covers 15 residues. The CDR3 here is CASSLGISSYNEQFF. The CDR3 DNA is TGTGCCAGCAGCTTAGGGATTAGCTCCTACAATGAGCAGTTCTTC. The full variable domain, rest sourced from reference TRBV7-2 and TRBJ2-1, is GAGVSQSPSNKVTEKGKDVELRCDPISGHTALYWYRQSLGQGLEFLIYFQGNSAPDKSGLPSDRFSAERTGGSVSTLTIQRTQQEDSAVYLCASSLGISSYNEQFFGPGTRLTVL.

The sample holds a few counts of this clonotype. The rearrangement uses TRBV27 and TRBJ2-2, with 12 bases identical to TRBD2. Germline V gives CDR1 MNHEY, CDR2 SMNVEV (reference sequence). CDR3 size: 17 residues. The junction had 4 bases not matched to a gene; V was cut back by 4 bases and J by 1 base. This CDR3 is CASSSGLAGKNTGELFF. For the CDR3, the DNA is TGTGCCAGCAGTTCCGGACTAGCGGGGAAGAACACCGGGGAGCTGTTTTTT.

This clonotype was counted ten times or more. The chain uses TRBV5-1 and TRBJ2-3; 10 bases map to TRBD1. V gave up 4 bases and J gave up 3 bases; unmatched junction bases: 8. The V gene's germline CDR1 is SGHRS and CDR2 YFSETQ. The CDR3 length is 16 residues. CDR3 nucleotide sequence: TGCGCCAGCAGCCCTGACAGGGGGCTTAGAACAGATACGCAGTATTTT. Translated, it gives CASSPDRGLRTDTQYF.

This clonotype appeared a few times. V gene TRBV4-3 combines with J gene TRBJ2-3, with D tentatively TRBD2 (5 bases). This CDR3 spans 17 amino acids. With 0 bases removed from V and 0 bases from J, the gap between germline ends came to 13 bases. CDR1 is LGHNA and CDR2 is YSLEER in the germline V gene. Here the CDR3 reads CASSQDKGAGSTDTQYF. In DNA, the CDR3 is TGCGCCAGCAGCCAAGATAAGGGAGCAGGTAGCACAGATACGCAGTATTTT.

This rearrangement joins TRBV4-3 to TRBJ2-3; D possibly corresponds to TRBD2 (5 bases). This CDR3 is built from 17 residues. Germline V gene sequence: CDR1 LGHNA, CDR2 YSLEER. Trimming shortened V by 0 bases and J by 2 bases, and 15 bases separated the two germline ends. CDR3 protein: CASSQEALAGPTDTQYF. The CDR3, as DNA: TGCGCCAGCAGCCAAGAGGCCCTAGCCGGTCCCACAGATACGCAGTATTTT.

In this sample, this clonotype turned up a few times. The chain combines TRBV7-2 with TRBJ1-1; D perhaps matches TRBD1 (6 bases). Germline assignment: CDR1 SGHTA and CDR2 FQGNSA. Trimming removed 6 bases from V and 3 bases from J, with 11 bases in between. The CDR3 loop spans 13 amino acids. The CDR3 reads CASRIGGYTEAFF. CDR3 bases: TGTGCCAGCAGGATAGGGGGATACACTGAAGCTTTCTTT.

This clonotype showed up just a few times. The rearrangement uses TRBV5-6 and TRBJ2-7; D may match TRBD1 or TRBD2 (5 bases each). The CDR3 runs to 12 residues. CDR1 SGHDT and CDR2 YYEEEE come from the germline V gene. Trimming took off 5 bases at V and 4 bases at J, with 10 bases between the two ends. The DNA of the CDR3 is TGTGCCAGCAGTCTGGGGGTGTACGAGCAGTACGTC. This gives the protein CASSLGVYEQYV.

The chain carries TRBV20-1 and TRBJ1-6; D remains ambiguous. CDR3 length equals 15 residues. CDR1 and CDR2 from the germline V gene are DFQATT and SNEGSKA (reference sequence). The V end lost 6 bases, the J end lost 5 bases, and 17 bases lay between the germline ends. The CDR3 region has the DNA TGCAGTGCCCTTGGACCAGGCGCAGATAATTCACCCCTCCACTTT. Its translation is CSALGPGADNSPLHF.

The CDR3 loop reads CASSQENGYSYGYTF. As DNA, the CDR3 is TGTGCCAGCAGCCAAGAGAATGGATACAGCTATGGCTACACCTTC. The V call is TRBV4-2, the J call TRBJ1-2; no firm D call. V dropped 0 bases and J dropped 4 bases, with 12 bases sitting between them. This CDR3 has 15 residues. Germline CDR1 reads LGHNA; CDR2 reads YNFKEQ.

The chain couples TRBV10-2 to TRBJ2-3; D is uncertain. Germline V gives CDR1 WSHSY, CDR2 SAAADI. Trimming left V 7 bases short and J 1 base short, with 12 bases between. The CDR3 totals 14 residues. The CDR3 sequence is CASNQAGGTDTQYF. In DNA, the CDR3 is TGCGCCAGCAATCAAGCTGGGGGCACAGATACGCAGTATTTT.

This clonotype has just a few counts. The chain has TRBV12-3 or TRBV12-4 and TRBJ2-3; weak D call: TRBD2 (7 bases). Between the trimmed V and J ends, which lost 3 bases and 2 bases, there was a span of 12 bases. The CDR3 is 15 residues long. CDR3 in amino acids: CASSLGGAVTDTQYF. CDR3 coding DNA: TGTGCCAGCAGTTTGGGGGGGGCCGTCACAGATACGCAGTATTTT.

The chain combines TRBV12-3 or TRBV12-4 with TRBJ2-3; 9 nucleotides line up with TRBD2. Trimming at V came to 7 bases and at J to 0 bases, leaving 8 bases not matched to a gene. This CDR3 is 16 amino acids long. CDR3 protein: CASTPFLAGSTDTQYF. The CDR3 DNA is TGTGCCAGCACCCCTTTCCTAGCGGGGAGCACAGATACGCAGTATTTT.

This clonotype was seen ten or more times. The CDR3 DNA follows: TGTGCCATCAGACGACTAGACAGGGACACCGGGGAGCTGTTTTTT. This gives the protein CAIRRLDRDTGELFF. The J gene is TRBJ2-2, the V gene TRBV10-3; tentatively, D is TRBD1 (7 bases). Germline CDR1 ENHRY, CDR2 SYGVKD. The CDR3 loop spans 15 amino acids. Trimming stripped 6 bases from V and 3 bases from J, with 14 bases between.

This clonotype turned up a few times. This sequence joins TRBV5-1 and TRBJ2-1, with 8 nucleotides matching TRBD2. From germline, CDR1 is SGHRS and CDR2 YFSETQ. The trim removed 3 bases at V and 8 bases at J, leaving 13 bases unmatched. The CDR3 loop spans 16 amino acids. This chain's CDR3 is CASSSAPAGRGDEQFF. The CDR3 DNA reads TGCGCCAGCAGCTCAGCCCCAGCGGGGCGGGGGGATGAGCAGTTCTTC.

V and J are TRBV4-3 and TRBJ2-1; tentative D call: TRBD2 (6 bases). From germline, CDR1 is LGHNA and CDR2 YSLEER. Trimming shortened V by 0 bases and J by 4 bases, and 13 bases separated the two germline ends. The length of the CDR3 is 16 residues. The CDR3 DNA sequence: TGCGCCAGCAGCCAAGATAGGGGACTGGTTTACAATGAGCAGTTCTTC. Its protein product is CASSQDRGLVYNEQFF.

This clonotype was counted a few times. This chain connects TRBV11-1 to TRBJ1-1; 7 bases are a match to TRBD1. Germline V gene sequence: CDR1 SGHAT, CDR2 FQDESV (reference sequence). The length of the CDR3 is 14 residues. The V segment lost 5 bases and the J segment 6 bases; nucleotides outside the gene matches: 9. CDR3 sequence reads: CASSAETGSPEAFF. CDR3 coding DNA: TGTGCCAGCAGCGCCGAGACAGGGAGTCCTGAAGCTTTCTTT.

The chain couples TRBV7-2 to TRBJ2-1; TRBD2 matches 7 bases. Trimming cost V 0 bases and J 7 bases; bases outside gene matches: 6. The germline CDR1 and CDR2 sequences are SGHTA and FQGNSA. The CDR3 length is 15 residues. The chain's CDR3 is CASSLALGEGNEQFF. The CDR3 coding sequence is TGTGCCAGCAGCTTAGCGTTAGGGGAGGGTAATGAGCAGTTCTTC.

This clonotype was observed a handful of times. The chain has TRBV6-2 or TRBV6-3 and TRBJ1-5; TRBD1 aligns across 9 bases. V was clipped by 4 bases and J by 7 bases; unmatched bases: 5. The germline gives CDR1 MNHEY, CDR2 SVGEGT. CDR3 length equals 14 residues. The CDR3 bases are TGTGCCAGCAGTTCGGACAGGGGATGGCAGCCCCAGCATTTT. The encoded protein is CASSSDRGWQPQHF.

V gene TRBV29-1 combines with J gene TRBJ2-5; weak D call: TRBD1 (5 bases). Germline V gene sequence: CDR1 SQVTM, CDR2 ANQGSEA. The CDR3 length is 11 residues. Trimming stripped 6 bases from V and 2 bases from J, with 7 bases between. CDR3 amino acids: CSVRQQETQYF. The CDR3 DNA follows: TGCAGCGTGAGACAGCAAGAGACCCAGTACTTC.

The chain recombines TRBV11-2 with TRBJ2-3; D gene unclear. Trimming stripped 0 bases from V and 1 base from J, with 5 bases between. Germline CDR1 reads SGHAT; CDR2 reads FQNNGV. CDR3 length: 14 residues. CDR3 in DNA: TGTGCCAGCAGCTTAGATGCGGGCACAGATACGCAGTATTTT. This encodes CASSLDAGTDTQYF.

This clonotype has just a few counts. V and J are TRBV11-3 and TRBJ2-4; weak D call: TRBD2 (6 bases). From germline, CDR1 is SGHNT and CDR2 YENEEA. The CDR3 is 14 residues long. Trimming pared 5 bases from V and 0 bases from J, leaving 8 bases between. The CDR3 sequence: CASSPGLAKNIQYF. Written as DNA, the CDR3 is TGTGCCAGCAGCCCGGGACTAGCCAAAAACATTCAGTACTTC.

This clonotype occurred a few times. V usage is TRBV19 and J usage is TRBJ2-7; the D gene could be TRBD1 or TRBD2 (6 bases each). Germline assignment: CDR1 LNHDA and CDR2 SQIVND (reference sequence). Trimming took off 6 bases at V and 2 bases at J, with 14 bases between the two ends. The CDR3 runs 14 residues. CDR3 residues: CASREGQGTYEQYF. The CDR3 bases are TGTGCCAGTAGGGAGGGACAAGGAACCTACGAGCAGTACTTC.

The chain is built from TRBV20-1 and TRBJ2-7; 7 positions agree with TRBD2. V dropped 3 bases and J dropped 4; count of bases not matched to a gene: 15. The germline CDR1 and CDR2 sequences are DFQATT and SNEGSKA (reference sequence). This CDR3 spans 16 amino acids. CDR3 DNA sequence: TGCAGTGCTAGGAGAATCAGGACTAGTGAGAATTACGAGCAGTACTTC. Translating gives CSARRIRTSENYEQYF.